The clone carrying this T cell receptor beta chain was recorded at least ten times. The CDR3 contains 14 residues. V shed 2 bases, J shed 10 bases, and the junction held 6 bases outside the gene matches. Germline V lookup: CDR1 SGDLS, CDR2 YYNGEE. The data were obtained in a study of blood T cell repertoires in COVID-19. This table comes from immunoSEQ multiplex PCR, and its TCRdb copy is limited to in-frame clones, with some not included. Among over 150,000 clones listed, roughly 71% were seen once. This TCR derives from a woman of 80 years or more with acute or convalescent COVID-19. The sequencing sample was made of peripheral blood. J is TRBJ1-6 and V is TRBV9, with 7 nucleotides matching TRBD1. The DNA of the CDR3 is TGTGCCAGCAGCGTGGGACAGTTTAGGTCACCCCTCCACTTT. Its protein is CASSVGQFRSPLHF.